These 27 T cell receptor beta chains were sequenced from one sample in a study of T cell repertoires in cytomegalovirus infection (dated by TCRdb to the late 2010s). The sequencer listed for this sample is Illumina HiSeq 1500. The raw public data were reprocessed by TCRdb itself: fastp quality trimming at Q25, MiXCR clonotype calling, in-frame beta chains only. Entries are consolidated by CDR3 protein sequence, retaining the most common genes and DNA. The sample yields 200,000 to 250,000 distinct CDR3 sequences; roughly 23% were counted once. Together, the top ten hold 18% of the sample. The sequenced sample was CD8+ T cells from PBMCs. These receptors all stem from a human donor in good health (CMV status not recorded). Some clones in this sample may be carry-over from other donors' samples.

This clonotype was found many times. The rearrangement uses TRBV7-8 and TRBJ1-1; D perhaps matches TRBD1 (6 bases). Trimming took 8 bases from V and 10 from J, leaving 26 bases between them. In germline, CDR1 is SGHVS, CDR2 FQNEAQ. This CDR3 is built from 15 residues. The DNA for the CDR3 is TGTGCCAGCGACGACCGGGACACCACGGATCGGCCAGCTTTCTTT. This encodes CASDDRDTTDRPAFF. Full variable domain (remainder filled in from reference TRBV7-8 and TRBJ1-1): GAGVSQSPRYKVAKRGQDVALRCDPISGHVSLFWYQQALGQGPEFLTYFQNEAQLDKSGLPSDRFFAERPEGSVSTLKIQRTQQEDSAVYLCASDDRDTTDRPAFFGQGTRLTVV.

This clonotype was counted at least ten times. This chain links TRBV7-2 with TRBJ1-2, with D unresolved. CDR1 SGHTA and CDR2 FQGNSA come from the germline V gene. CDR3 size: 13 residues. V lost 1 base and J 5 bases, leaving 8 bases between the germline ends. DNA for the CDR3: TGTGCCAGCAGCTTAGGGGTTGGGTATGGCTACACCTTC. It is translated as CASSLGVGYGYTF.

The rearrangement joins TRBV28 to TRBJ2-7; possibly TRBD2 for D (7 bases). Germline V gene sequence: CDR1 MDHEN, CDR2 SYDVKM. V dropped 6 bases and J dropped 3 bases, with 30 bases sitting between them. The CDR3 sequence is 19 residues long. This chain's CDR3 is CASSNLWAGAGNASYEQYF. The DNA for the CDR3 is TGTGCCAGCAGCAACCTTTGGGCGGGGGCAGGGAACGCTAGCTACGAGCAGTACTTC. The full variable domain, completed using reference TRBV28 and TRBJ2-7, is DVKVTQSSRYLVKRTGEKVFLECVQDMDHENMFWYRQDPGLGLRLIYFSYDVKMKEKGDIPEGYSVSREKKERFSLILESASTNQTSMYLCASSNLWAGAGNASYEQYFGPGTRLTVT.

This chain links TRBV7-6 with TRBJ1-1; D not certain. The germline CDR1 and CDR2 sequences are SGHVS and FNYEAQ. The germline V and J ends were trimmed by 8 bases and 0 bases, with 10 bases remaining between them. The CDR3 covers 13 residues. The CDR3 bases are TGTGCCAGCGGGTGGAGCCTGAACACTGAAGCTTTCTTT. Protein product: CASGWSLNTEAFF.

The chain employs TRBV14 and TRBJ1-1; the D is unclear. V was pared by 0 bases and J by 6 bases, with 11 bases between. Germline loops: CDR1 SGHDN, CDR2 FVKESK. The CDR3 is made up of 14 amino acids. This CDR3 is CASSQEAGWPEAFF. CDR3 bases: TGTGCCAGCAGCCAAGAGGCGGGGTGGCCTGAAGCTTTCTTT.

The chain joins TRBV28 to TRBJ2-3, with 8 bases identical to TRBD2. Per the germline V gene, CDR1 is MDHEN and CDR2 is SYDVKM. The CDR3 extends over 17 amino acids. V shed 5 bases, J shed 0 bases, and the junction held 10 bases outside the gene matches. DNA of the CDR3: TGTGCCAGCAGTCCACTCGGGCGGGGGGCTAGCACAGATACGCAGTATTTT. Translation: CASSPLGRGASTDTQYF.

The chain uses TRBV20-1 and TRBJ2-2; D not certain. V was cut by 4 bases and J by 1 base, with 7 bases left in between. CDR3 size: 13 residues. Germline V gene sequence: CDR1 DFQATT, CDR2 SNEGSKA (reference sequence). CDR3 sequence reads: CSAKTLNTGELFF. DNA for the CDR3: TGCAGTGCTAAGACCCTGAACACCGGGGAGCTGTTTTTT.

The chain carries TRBV9 and TRBJ2-7; 9 nucleotides match TRBD1. CDR1 SGDLS and CDR2 YYNGEE come from the germline V gene. The CDR3 spans 14 residues. J lost 7 bases, V lost 4 bases, and 9 bases had no gene match. The CDR3 region is CASSLGQGFDEQYF. As DNA, the CDR3 is TGTGCCAGCAGCCTGGGACAGGGCTTTGATGAGCAGTACTTC. Full variable domain (remainder filled in from reference TRBV9 and TRBJ2-7): DSGVTQTPKHLITATGQRVTLRCSPRSGDLSVYWYQQSLDQGLQFLIQYYNGEERAKGNILERFSAQQFPDLHSELNLSSLELGDSALYFCASSLGQGFDEQYFGPGTRLTVT.

This clonotype was detected once. The chain carries TRBV12-3 or TRBV12-4 and TRBJ1-5, with D possibly being TRBD1 (5 bases). V lost 4 bases to trimming and J lost 4 bases, with 14 bases between them. The CDR3 runs to 15 residues. The chain's CDR3 is CASSSWRGGNQPQHF. The CDR3 coding sequence is TGTGCCAGCAGTTCCTGGCGGGGGGGAAATCAGCCCCAGCATTTT.

This clonotype was seen a few times. J is TRBJ2-7 and V is TRBV7-9; D perhaps matches TRBD2 (5 bases). CDR3 length: 14 residues. The germline gives CDR1 SEHNR, CDR2 FQNEAQ (reference sequence). V was shortened by 6 bases and J by 2 bases, with 14 bases between the two germline ends. The CDR3 bases are TGTGCCAGCAGTACACTGCCCGGGGCCTACGAGCAGTACTTC. This encodes CASSTLPGAYEQYF.

Of note for this clonotype: Its ends do not fully match the called genes, so a read error is possible. The rearrangement joins TRBV6-4 to TRBJ1-2, with D possibly being TRBD1 (6 bases). Per germline, CDR1 MRHNA and CDR2 SNTAGT. This CDR3 comprises 15 residues. The CDR3: CASSPDRLLNYCYTF. CDR3 bases: TGTGCCAGCAGTCCGGACAGACTCCTGAACTATTGCTACACCTTC.

This clonotype was picked up a small number of times. This rearrangement joins TRBV4-1 to TRBJ1-1, with a possible D match to TRBD1 (5 bases). CDR3 size: 13 residues. Per the germline V gene, CDR1 is MGHRA and CDR2 is YSYEKL. Trimming left V 5 bases short and J 5 bases short, with 12 bases between. CDR3: CASSTTAGTEAFF. DNA for the CDR3: TGCGCCAGCAGCACGACAGCAGGTACTGAAGCTTTCTTT.

The chain has TRBV7-9 and TRBJ2-3, with D possibly TRBD2 on 6 matching bases. With 2 bases removed from V and 2 bases from J, the gap between germline ends came to 14 bases. The CDR3 is 16 amino acids. CDR1 and CDR2 from the germline V gene are SEHNR and FQNEAQ (reference sequence). The CDR3 nucleotides read TGTGCCAGCAGCTTAATAAACGCGGGGTACACAGATACGCAGTATTTT. Translating it yields CASSLINAGYTDTQYF.

The chain carries TRBV7-2 and TRBJ2-5; 11 positions match TRBD2. Per the germline V gene, CDR1 is SGHTA and CDR2 is FQGNSA. The J segment lost 4 bases and the V segment lost 6 bases, leaving 7 bases of the junction unmatched. The CDR3 runs 15 residues. Here the CDR3 DNA reads TGTGCCAGCAGTAGTTATCTAGCGGGAGGAGAGACCCAGTACTTC. Its translation is CASSSYLAGGETQYF.

V is TRBV5-1 and J is TRBJ2-1; 12 nucleotides line up with TRBD2. The CDR3 covers 15 residues. J was trimmed by 10 bases and V by 4 bases; bases with no gene match: 9. Germline CDR1 reads SGHRS; CDR2 reads YFSETQ. CDR3 DNA: TGCGCCAGCAGCCTAACCGGGACTAGCGGGTCGGAGCAGTTCTTC. Encoded protein: CASSLTGTSGSEQFF.

This clonotype has only one observation. The chain recombines TRBV29-1 with TRBJ2-7; no clear D. CDR3 length equals 12 residues. V was cut by 3 bases and J by 4 bases, with 10 bases left in between. Germline-derived CDR1 and CDR2 are SQVTM and ANQGSEA. CDR3 in DNA: TGCAGCGTTGAGGGTCTAAGGTACGAGCAGTACTTC. Translation: CSVEGLRYEQYF.

V gene TRBV7-9 combines with J gene TRBJ2-2; TRBD1 aligns across 7 bases. The CDR3 consists of 14 residues. V was clipped by 6 bases and J by 4 bases; unmatched bases: 5. Germline CDR1 is SEHNR and CDR2 is FQNEAQ (reference sequence). CDR3 bases: TGTGCCAGCAGAACAGGGGCGGGCACCGGGGAGCTGTTTTTT. Translated, it gives CASRTGAGTGELFF. Drawing the rest from reference TRBV7-9 and TRBJ2-2, the complete variable domain is DTGVSQNPRHKITKRGQNVTFRCDPISEHNRLYWYRQTLGQGPEFLTYFQNEAQLEKSRLLSDRFSAERPKGSFSTLEIQRTEQGDSAMYLCASRTGAGTGELFFGEGSRLTVL.

The sample holds many counts of this clonotype. The chain recombines TRBV6-2 or TRBV6-3 with TRBJ2-2; D unresolved. Trimming stripped 8 bases from V and 6 bases from J, with 7 bases between. In germline, CDR1 is MNHEY, CDR2 SVGEGT. The CDR3 sequence is 11 residues long. CDR3 in DNA: TGTGCCAGCCGTCCTCCCGGGGAGCTGTTTTTT. Its protein product is CASRPPGELFF.

A single count supports this clonotype. The chain joins TRBV12-3 or TRBV12-4 to TRBJ2-3, with a tentative D call TRBD2 (7 bases). This CDR3 spans 14 amino acids. V lost 6 bases to trimming and J lost 6 bases, with 16 bases between them. CDR3 in amino acids: CASRRGGSSDTQYF. The CDR3 nucleotides read TGTGCCAGCAGGAGGGGGGGGAGTTCGGATACGCAGTATTTT.

The chain employs TRBV13 and TRBJ2-1, with 10 nucleotides matching TRBD2. Germline-derived CDR1 and CDR2 are PRHDT and FYEKMQ (reference sequence). The CDR3 has 15 residues. V was clipped by 3 bases and J by 4 bases; unmatched bases: 3. Written as DNA, the CDR3 is TGTGCCAGCAGCTTCGGACTAGCGGAGTACAATGAGCAGTTCTTC. Protein product: CASSFGLAEYNEQFF.

In its sample, this clonotype was seen many times. This chain uses TRBV7-2 with TRBJ2-3; 8 bases agree with TRBD2. With V trimmed by 4 bases and J by 2 bases, 8 bases remained unmatched. This CDR3 spans 16 amino acids. CDR1 is SGHTA and CDR2 is FQGNSA in the germline V gene. Here the CDR3 DNA reads TGTGCCAGCAGCTACCGGGTAGCGGGGACCACAGATACGCAGTATTTT. This encodes CASSYRVAGTTDTQYF.

This clonotype showed up many times. The J gene is TRBJ2-1, the V gene TRBV19; D is ambiguous. The CDR3 spans 14 residues. V gave up 7 bases and J gave up 0 bases, with 10 bases separating them. Looked up from germline, CDR1 is LNHDA and CDR2 is SQIVND (reference sequence). DNA for the CDR3: TGTGCCAGTAAGGACGCAAGCTCCTACAATGAGCAGTTCTTC. Translating gives CASKDASSYNEQFF.

The chain recombines TRBV2 with TRBJ1-3; D gene uncertain. Germline V lookup: CDR1 SNHLY, CDR2 FYNNEI. Between the trimmed V and J ends, which lost 9 bases and 0 bases, there was a span of 9 bases. The CDR3 spans 13 residues. This CDR3 reads CARPADSGNTIYF. CDR3 DNA: TGTGCCAGACCAGCGGACTCTGGAAACACCATATATTTT.

This chain joins TRBV20-1 and TRBJ1-3, with a tentative D call TRBD1 (6 bases). Germline CDR1 DFQATT, CDR2 SNEGSKA (reference sequence). The CDR3 is 15 residues long. V shed 0 bases and J shed 2 bases, with 11 bases lying between them. The CDR3 reads CSARDRGETGNTIYF. CDR3 DNA: TGCAGTGCTAGAGATAGGGGGGAAACTGGAAACACCATATATTTT.

This clonotype was seen repeatedly, ten times or more. The chain links TRBV7-3 to TRBJ2-5; 10 bases match TRBD2. Unmatched junction bases numbered 7, after V lost 4 bases and J lost 5 bases. The CDR3 extends over 15 amino acids. Germline assignment: CDR1 SGHTA and CDR2 FQGTGA. The DNA of the CDR3 is TGTGCCAGCAGCTCAAGCGGGGGGGCCGGGGAGACCCAGTACTTC. Amino acid sequence: CASSSSGGAGETQYF. The whole variable domain, filled in from reference TRBV7-3 and TRBJ2-5, reads GAGVSQTPSNKVTEKGKYVELRCDPISGHTALYWYRQSLGQGPEFLIYFQGTGAADDSGLPNDRFFAVRPEGSVSTLKIQRTERGDSAVYLCASSSSGGAGETQYFGPGTRLLVL.

This clonotype was counted a few times. The CDR3 is CSVDTGELFF. DNA for the CDR3: TGCAGCGTCGATACCGGGGAGCTGTTTTTT. The V and J genes are TRBV29-1 and TRBJ2-2; D is unresolved. CDR1 and CDR2 from the germline V gene are SQVTM and ANQGSEA. The CDR3 has 10 amino acids. Trimming shortened V by 6 bases and J by 5 bases, and 4 bases separated the two germline ends.

Note on this clonotype: The junction differs from germline at one of its ends, possibly a read error. The chain employs TRBV12-3 or TRBV12-4 and TRBJ1-2; 7 positions match TRBD1. CDR3 size: 17 residues. In DNA form, the CDR3 reads TGTGCCAGCAGTTTAGCCCCGACAGGGACCTCCTTTTCAGGCTACATCTTC. It codes for CASSLAPTGTSFSGYIF.